The entry below describes one T cell receptor (beta chain). Sequencing used immunoSEQ multiplex PCR; TCRdb keeps in-frame clones, though not all of them. The table includes some 54,000 clones, approximately 95% detected once. V was clipped by 4 bases and J by 7 bases, with 11 bases between them. The CDR3 has 13 residues. Germline CDR1 reads MNHEY; CDR2 reads SMNVEV (reference sequence). This entry belongs to a study of control samples from healthy donors and cancer patients. The sequence was collected from a woman aged 25 to 45 in good health. V usage is TRBV27 and J usage is TRBJ2-1; TRBD1 is a possible D gene (6 bases). Sequenced: blood. The CDR3 spells CASSWGRGNEQFF. The CDR3 region has the DNA TGTGCCAGCAGTTGGGGCAGGGGAAATGAGCAGTTCTTC.